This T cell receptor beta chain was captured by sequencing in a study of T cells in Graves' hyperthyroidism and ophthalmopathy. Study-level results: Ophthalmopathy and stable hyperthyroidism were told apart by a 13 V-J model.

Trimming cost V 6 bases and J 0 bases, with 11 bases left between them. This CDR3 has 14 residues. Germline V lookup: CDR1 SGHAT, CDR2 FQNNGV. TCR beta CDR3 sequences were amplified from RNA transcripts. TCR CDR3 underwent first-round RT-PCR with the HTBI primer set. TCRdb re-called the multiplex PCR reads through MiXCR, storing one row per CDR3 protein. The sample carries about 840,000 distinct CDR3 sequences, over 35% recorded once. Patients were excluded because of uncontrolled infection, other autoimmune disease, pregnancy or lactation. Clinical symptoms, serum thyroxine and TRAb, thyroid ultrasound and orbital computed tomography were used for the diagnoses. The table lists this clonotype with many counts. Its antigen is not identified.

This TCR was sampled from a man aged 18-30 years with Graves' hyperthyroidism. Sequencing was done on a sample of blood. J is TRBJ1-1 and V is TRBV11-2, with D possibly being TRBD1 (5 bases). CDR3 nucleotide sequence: TGTGCCAGCAGACTCGGGACGCTGAACACTGAAGCTTTCTTT. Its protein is CASRLGTLNTEAFF.